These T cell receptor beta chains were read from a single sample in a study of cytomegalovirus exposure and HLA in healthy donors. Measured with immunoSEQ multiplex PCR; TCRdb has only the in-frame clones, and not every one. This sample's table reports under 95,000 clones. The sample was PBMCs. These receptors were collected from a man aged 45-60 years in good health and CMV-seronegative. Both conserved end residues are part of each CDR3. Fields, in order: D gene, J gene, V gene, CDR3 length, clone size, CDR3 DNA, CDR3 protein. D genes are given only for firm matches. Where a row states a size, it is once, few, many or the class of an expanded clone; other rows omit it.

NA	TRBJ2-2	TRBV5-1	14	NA	TGCGCCAGCGCGGCAAGAGTTAACACCGGGGAGCTGTTTTTT	CASAARVNTGELFF
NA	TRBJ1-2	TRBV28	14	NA	TGTGCCAGCACTTCGGGTGGGAGCTTCTATGGCTACACCTTC	CASTSGGSFYGYTF
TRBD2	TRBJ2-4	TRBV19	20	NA	TGTGCCAGTAGCACCCCTTTTCTTGGGGGCCGGGAGGGTGACAAAAACATTCAGTACTTC	CASSTPFLGGREGDKNIQYF
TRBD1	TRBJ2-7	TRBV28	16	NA	TGTGCCAGCAGTGCCCTACAGGGGTACTGGTCCTACGAGCAGTACTTC	CASSALQGYWSYEQYF
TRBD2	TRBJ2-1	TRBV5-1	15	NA	TGCGCCAGCAGCTTGGGCGGGGGGCCCTACAATGAGCAGTTCTTC	CASSLGGGPYNEQFF
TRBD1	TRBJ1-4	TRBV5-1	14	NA	TGCGCCAGCAGCCGGGGACAGGGGGGGGAAAAACTGTTTTTT	CASSRGQGGEKLFF
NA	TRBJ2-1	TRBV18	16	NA	TGTGCCAGCTCACCAGTATGGGCTGACCACTACAATGAGCAGTTCTTC	CASSPVWADHYNEQFF
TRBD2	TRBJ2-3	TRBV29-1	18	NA	TGCAGCGTTGAAGATCAAGGGAAAAGCGGGGGATACACAGATACGCAGTATTTT	CSVEDQGKSGGYTDTQYF
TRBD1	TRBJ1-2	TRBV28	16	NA	TGTGCCAGCAGCGGCGCCGGACAGGCACCTAACTATGGCTACACCTTC	CASSGAGQAPNYGYTF
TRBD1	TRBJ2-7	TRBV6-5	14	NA	TGTGCCAGCAGTCAGGGGACAGGAGGGTACGAGCAGTACTTC	CASSQGTGGYEQYF
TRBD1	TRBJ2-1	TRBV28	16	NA	TGTGCCAGCAGTTCGGGACAGGGGGCGCAAAACAATGAGCAGTTCTTC	CASSSGQGAQNNEQFF
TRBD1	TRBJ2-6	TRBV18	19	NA	TGTGCCAGCTCACCCACAGGGGCCTTGGGTTTTGCTGGGGCCAACGTCCTGACTTTC	CASSPTGALGFAGANVLTF
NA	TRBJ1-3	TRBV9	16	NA	TGTGCCAGCAGCGCAAGAACAGGGCTCTCTGGAAACACCATATATTTT	CASSARTGLSGNTIYF
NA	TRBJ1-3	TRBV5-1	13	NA	TGCGCCAGCAGCTTGGAGGGGGGAAACACCATATATTTT	CASSLEGGNTIYF
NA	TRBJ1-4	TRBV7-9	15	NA	TGTGCCAGCAGCTTAGGCTGGGCCACTAATGAAAAACTGTTTTTT	CASSLGWATNEKLFF
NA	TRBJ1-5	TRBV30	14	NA	TGTGCCTGGAGTGTAGATCAGGGCGATCAGCCCCAGCATTTT	CAWSVDQGDQPQHF
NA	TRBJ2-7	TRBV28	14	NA	TGTGCCAGCACCGATAACACAGGGACCTACGAGCAGTACTTC	CASTDNTGTYEQYF
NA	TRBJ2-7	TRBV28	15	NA	TGTGCCAGCAGTCCGTGGCAGGGGGGCCCCTACGAGCAGTACTTC	CASSPWQGGPYEQYF
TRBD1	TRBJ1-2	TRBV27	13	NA	TGTGCCAGCAGTGGAGGGGGCCTATATGGCTACACCTTC	CASSGGGLYGYTF
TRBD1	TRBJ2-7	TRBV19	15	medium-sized	TGTGCCAGTAGTACCGGACAGGGGAACTCCTACGAGCAGTACTTC	CASSTGQGNSYEQYF
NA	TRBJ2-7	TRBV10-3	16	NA	TGTGCCATCAGTGGGGTGGGGCAGAGAAGCGCCTACGAGCAGTACTTC	CAISGVGQRSAYEQYF
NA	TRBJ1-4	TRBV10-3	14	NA	TGTGCCATCAGGGACAGTCAAGGTAATGAAAAACTGTTTTTT	CAIRDSQGNEKLFF
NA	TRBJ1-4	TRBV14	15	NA	TGTGCCAGCAGCCAAGCTCGTAGGGGGTATGAAAAACTGTTTTTT	CASSQARRGYEKLFF
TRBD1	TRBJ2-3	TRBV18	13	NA	TGTGCCAGCTCACGGGACAGGGAGGATACGCAGTATTTT	CASSRDREDTQYF
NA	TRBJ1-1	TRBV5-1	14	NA	TGCGCCAGCGCCTTGGGGCCGCCGAACACTGAAGCTTTCTTT	CASALGPPNTEAFF
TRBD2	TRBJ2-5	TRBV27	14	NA	TGTGCCACCTACCCAGGGACTAGCGGGGCCCCTGTGTACTTC	CATYPGTSGAPVYF
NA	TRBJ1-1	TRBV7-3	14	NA	TGTGCCAGCAGCCCCCGGACAGCCCAAGATGAAGCTTTCTTT	CASSPRTAQDEAFF
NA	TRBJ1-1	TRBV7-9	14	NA	TGTGCCAGCAGCCCCCAGGGAGGATGGTTTGAAGCTTTCTTT	CASSPQGGWFEAFF
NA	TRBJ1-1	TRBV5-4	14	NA	TGTGCCAGCAGCTTGGTGACTACGAACACTGAAGCTTTCTTT	CASSLVTTNTEAFF
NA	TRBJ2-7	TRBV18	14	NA	TGTGCCAGCTCATCAGGACTAAACTCCTACGAGCAGTACTTC	CASSSGLNSYEQYF